Included here is one TCR beta chain sequence, with context. This sample was included in a study of blood T cell repertoires in COVID-19. Study information: Samples representing acute and convalescent COVID-19 were sourced from the United States, Italy and Spain.

Germline V gives CDR1 GTSNPN, CDR2 SVGIG (reference sequence). The CDR3 covers 13 residues. J lost 10 bases, V lost 4 bases, and 6 bases had no gene match. Authors' analysis steps: Reference gene primer amplification yielded estimated nucleated cell counts. Profiling relied on immunoSEQ multiplex PCR, and the TCRdb table lists in-frame clones only, not all of them. D and trimming come from the DNA, and the V and J calls and clone size come from that table. The sample shows under 95,000 clones, approximately 79% of them seen only once. This TCR was sampled from a man aged 65 to 85 with acute or convalescent COVID-19. The sample taken for sequencing was peripheral blood. The chain recombines TRBV30 with TRBJ1-6; TRBD1 matches 8 bases. CDR3 sequence reads: CAWTGQAKSPLHF. For the CDR3, the DNA is TGTGCCTGGACGGGACAGGCCAAGTCACCCCTCCACTTT.